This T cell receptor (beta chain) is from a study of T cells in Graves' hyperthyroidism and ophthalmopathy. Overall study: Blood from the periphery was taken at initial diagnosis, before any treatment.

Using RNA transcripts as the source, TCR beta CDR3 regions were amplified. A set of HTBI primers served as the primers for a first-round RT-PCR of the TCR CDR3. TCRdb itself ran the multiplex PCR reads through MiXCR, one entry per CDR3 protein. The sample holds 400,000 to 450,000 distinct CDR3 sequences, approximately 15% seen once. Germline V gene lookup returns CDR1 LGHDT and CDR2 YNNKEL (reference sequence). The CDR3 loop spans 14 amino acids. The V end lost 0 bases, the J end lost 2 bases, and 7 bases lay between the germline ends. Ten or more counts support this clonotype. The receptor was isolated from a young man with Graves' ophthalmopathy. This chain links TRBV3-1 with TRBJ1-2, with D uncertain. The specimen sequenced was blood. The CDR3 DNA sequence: TGTGCCAGCAGCCAAGAGCCCGGGAACTATGGCTACACCTTC. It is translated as CASSQEPGNYGYTF. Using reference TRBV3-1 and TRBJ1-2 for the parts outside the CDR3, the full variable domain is DTAVSQTPKYLVTQMGNDKSIKCEQNLGHDTMYWYKQDSKKFLKIMFSYNNKELIINETVPNRFSPKSPDKAHLNLHINSLELGDSAVYFCASSQEPGNYGYTFGSGTRLTVV.